One sample yielded the 21 T cell receptor beta chains listed below, sequenced in a study of blood T cell repertoires in COVID-19. This table comes from immunoSEQ multiplex PCR, and its TCRdb copy is limited to in-frame clones, with some not included. The sample has approximately 93,000 clones; roughly 71% are singletons. The sequencing sample was made of peripheral blood. These receptors came from a woman over 75 with acute or convalescent COVID-19.

The rearrangement joins TRBV4-3 to TRBJ2-1; 10 bases line up with TRBD2. The germline V gene encodes CDR1 LGHNA and CDR2 YSLEER. CDR3 length: 17 amino acids. Trimming at V came to 0 bases and at J to 4 bases, leaving 6 bases not matched to a gene. This CDR3 reads CASSQEYRLAGYNEQFF. CDR3 sequence (DNA): TGCGCCAGCAGCCAAGAATACCGACTAGCGGGTTACAATGAGCAGTTCTTC.

This rearrangement joins TRBV6-5 to TRBJ1-1; no clear D. CDR1 and CDR2 from the germline V gene are MNHEY and SVGAGI. This CDR3 has 12 amino acids. V gave up 0 bases and J gave up 11 bases, with 10 bases separating them. The CDR3 loop is CASSYSRVGAFF. The CDR3 DNA is TGTGCCAGCAGTTACTCGAGGGTGGGGGCTTTCTTT.

This sequence joins TRBV7-9 and TRBJ2-7, with unresolved D. Germline V gene lookup returns CDR1 SEHNR and CDR2 FQNEAQ (reference sequence). The length of the CDR3 is 15 residues. Trimming removed 8 bases from V and 0 bases from J, with 17 bases in between. The CDR3 region is CASSVGSAFSYEQYF. CDR3 coding DNA: TGTGCCAGCTCGGTCGGGTCCGCCTTCTCCTACGAGCAGTACTTC. Full variable domain (missing parts from reference TRBV7-9 and TRBJ2-7): DTGVSQNPRHKITKRGQNVTFRCDPISEHNRLYWYRQTLGQGPEFLTYFQNEAQLEKSRLLSDRFSAERPKGSFSTLEIQRTEQGDSAMYLCASSVGSAFSYEQYFGPGTRLTVT.

V usage is TRBV3-1 (or the pseudogene TRBV3-2) and J usage is TRBJ1-2, with 8 nucleotides matching TRBD1. The CDR3 is 13 residues long. Germline CDR1 LGHDT, CDR2 YNNKEL (reference sequence). Trimming removed 4 bases from V and 6 bases from J; junction bases left unmatched: 4. The CDR3 sequence is CASSLDRGNGYTF. CDR3 DNA sequence: TGTGCCAGCAGCCTCGACAGGGGAAATGGCTACACCTTC.

The rearrangement uses TRBV2 and TRBJ2-1, with TRBD2 identical over 10 bases. J gave up 2 bases and V 6 bases, and 16 bases lay outside the gene matches. There are 19 residues in the CDR3. From germline, CDR1 is SNHLY and CDR2 FYNNEI. Written as DNA, the CDR3 is TGTGCCAGCAGGATGATTACTAGCGGGGCGGGGGATACCTACAATGAGCAGTTCTTC. Translation gives CASRMITSGAGDTYNEQFF.

The rearrangement links TRBV27 to TRBJ2-5; D is possibly TRBD2 (6 bases). V dropped 1 base and J dropped 1 base, with 7 bases sitting between them. This CDR3 spans 14 amino acids. Germline V CDR1 and CDR2: MNHEY, SMNVEV (reference sequence). The CDR3 sequence is CASSLFSGQETQYF. The CDR3 DNA follows: TGTGCCAGCAGTTTATTTAGCGGCCAAGAGACCCAGTACTTC.

The chain combines TRBV6-2 or TRBV6-3 with TRBJ1-5; D gene unclear. Trimming cost V 2 bases and J 2 bases, with 7 bases left between them. The CDR3 covers 14 residues. Germline values: CDR1 MNHEY, CDR2 SVGEGT. The CDR3 DNA follows: TGTGCCAGCAGTTACCTAGGAGGCAATCAGCCCCAGCATTTT. It is translated as CASSYLGGNQPQHF.

This sequence joins TRBV18 and TRBJ1-4, with D hard to call. The germline V and J ends were trimmed by 2 bases and 8 bases, with 9 bases remaining between them. Germline CDR1 KGHSH, CDR2 LQKENI. CDR3 size: 13 residues. CDR3 DNA: TGTGCCAGCTCACCAAACGGCGGAGAAAAACTGTTTTTT. Translated: CASSPNGGEKLFF.

V is TRBV10-3 and J is TRBJ2-7; 12 bases map to TRBD2. There are 16 residues in the CDR3. V was pared by 5 bases and J by 0 bases, with 5 bases of the junction left unmatched. Germline CDR1 is ENHRY and CDR2 is SYGVKD. CDR3 in amino acids: CAISKGLAGSSYEQYF. The CDR3 DNA reads as TGTGCCATCAGTAAAGGACTAGCGGGGAGCTCCTACGAGCAGTACTTC.

V gene TRBV7-9 combines with J gene TRBJ1-2, with 7 bases identical to TRBD1. The CDR3 has 15 residues. Germline CDR1 reads SEHNR; CDR2 reads FQNEAQ (reference sequence). The V segment lost 1 base and the J segment 1 base; nucleotides outside the gene matches: 3. CDR3 sequence (DNA): TGTGCCAGCAGCTTAGGACAGGGTTTTAACTATGGCTACACCTTC. Its translation: CASSLGQGFNYGYTF.

The chain links TRBV4-1 to TRBJ1-3, with 12 nucleotides matching TRBD1. The CDR3 runs 18 residues. After removal of 4 bases from V and 3 bases from J, the junction contained 10 bases not matched to a gene. CDR1 and CDR2 from the germline V gene are MGHRA and YSYEKL. The CDR3 DNA is TGCGCCAGCAGCCGTGGGACAGGGGGCAATCTGTTTGGAAACACCATATATTTT. It encodes CASSRGTGGNLFGNTIYF.

The chain combines TRBV2 with TRBJ1-2, with unresolved D. This CDR3 spans 11 amino acids. The V end lost 10 bases, the J end lost 4 bases, and 10 bases lay between the germline ends. Germline V lookup: CDR1 SNHLY, CDR2 FYNNEI. CDR3 bases: TGTGCCACCACGCGGGCCTATGGCTACACCTTC. Translating it yields CATTRAYGYTF.

This clone was detected only once. The rearrangement uses TRBV10-3 and TRBJ1-2, with 8 bases matching TRBD1. CDR1 ENHRY and CDR2 SYGVKD come from the germline V gene. The CDR3 totals 15 residues. V lost 2 bases, J lost 0 bases, and 2 bases stayed unmatched. The CDR3 spells CAISERTGTNYGYTF. The CDR3 coding sequence is TGTGCCATCAGTGAGCGGACAGGGACTAACTATGGCTACACCTTC.

Only a few counts were recorded for this clone. This chain joins TRBV28 and TRBJ2-2; 9 positions agree with TRBD1. CDR1 and CDR2 from the germline V gene are MDHEN and SYDVKM. V shed 2 bases and J 4 bases; nucleotides not matched to a gene: 8. This CDR3 is 17 amino acids long. The CDR3 bases are TGTGCCAGCAGTTTAACAGGGGGCCGGTTAGGCACCGGGGAGCTGTTTTTT. It is translated as CASSLTGGRLGTGELFF.

The chain carries TRBV7-2 and TRBJ2-4; D perhaps matches TRBD1 (5 bases). CDR1 SGHTA and CDR2 FQGNSA come from the germline V gene. The CDR3 is made up of 13 amino acids. Trimming took off 3 bases at V and 5 bases at J, with 8 bases between the two ends. CDR3: CASSLGLENIQYF. DNA for the CDR3: TGTGCCAGCAGCTTGGGGCTAGAAAACATTCAGTACTTC. Full variable domain (remainder filled in from reference TRBV7-2 and TRBJ2-4): GAGVSQSPSNKVTEKGKDVELRCDPISGHTALYWYRQSLGQGLEFLIYFQGNSAPDKSGLPSDRFSAERTGGSVSTLTIQRTQQEDSAVYLCASSLGLENIQYFGAGTRLSVL.

This chain links TRBV27 with TRBJ1-1; 7 nucleotides match TRBD1. CDR3 length: 14 amino acids. With 3 bases clipped from V and 6 bases from J, the junction kept 7 bases outside the gene matches. Germline CDR1 reads MNHEY; CDR2 reads SMNVEV (reference sequence). Here the CDR3 reads CASSFSDRAPEAFF. The CDR3 DNA reads as TGTGCCAGCAGTTTTTCCGACAGGGCCCCTGAAGCTTTCTTT.

This clone was observed a handful of times. CDR3 in DNA: TGTGCCAGCAGCTTAGGTCCGTACAATGAGCAGTTCTTC. This gives the protein CASSLGPYNEQFF. V gene TRBV7-2 combines with J gene TRBJ2-1; unclear D gene. This CDR3 comprises 13 residues. Germline V gene sequence: CDR1 SGHTA, CDR2 FQGNSA. V dropped 1 base and J dropped 4 bases, with 5 bases sitting between them.

J is TRBJ2-1 and V is TRBV7-8; D not certain. Per germline, CDR1 SGHVS and CDR2 FQNEAQ. The CDR3 runs to 12 residues. Trimming left V 5 bases short and J 8 bases short, with 10 bases between. The chain's CDR3 is CASSLGRDEQFF. The CDR3 bases are TGTGCCAGCAGCCTCGGCCGGGATGAGCAGTTCTTC.

The chain links TRBV29-1 to TRBJ2-7, with 7 bases lining up with TRBD1. Trimming at V came to 4 bases and at J to 1 base, leaving 7 bases not matched to a gene. The CDR3 has 14 amino acids. CDR1 and CDR2 (germline): SQVTM, ANQGSEA. The CDR3 DNA sequence: TGCAGCGTTGCCGTGGGACAGCCTTCCTACGAGCAGTACTTC. It is translated as CSVAVGQPSYEQYF.

The genes are TRBV3-1 (or the pseudogene TRBV3-2) and TRBJ2-1; 14 bases match TRBD2. Trimming took 4 bases from V and 6 from J; bases not matched to a gene: 20. Germline CDR1 and CDR2: LGHDT and YNNKEL (reference sequence). The CDR3 has 21 amino acids. The CDR3 loop reads CASSPIGDVGTSGRKANEQFF. The CDR3 DNA reads as TGTGCCAGCAGCCCCATTGGGGACGTCGGGACTAGCGGGAGAAAGGCCAATGAGCAGTTCTTC.

This chain connects TRBV30 to TRBJ2-1; maybe TRBD1 (6 bases). There are 16 residues in the CDR3. V was clipped by 2 bases and J by 1 base, with 15 bases between them. Germline V gene lookup returns CDR1 GTSNPN and CDR2 SVGIG (reference sequence). In DNA form, the CDR3 reads TGTGCCTGGAGTCCCCCACCGGGACATTCCTACAATGAGCAGTTCTTC. It translates to CAWSPPPGHSYNEQFF.